This entry lists 25 T cell receptor beta chains sequenced from one sample in a study of cytomegalovirus exposure and HLA in healthy donors. The primer mix had 60 Vbeta and 13 Jbeta primers. The table came from immunoSEQ multiplex PCR; TCRdb's copy has only in-frame clones and leaves some out. This table holds 150,000 to 200,000 clones, about two thirds found once. The sequencing input was PBMCs. The receptors here all came from a human donor in good health.

V and J are TRBV5-1 and TRBJ1-6; 9 bases match TRBD1. The germline V gene has CDR1 SGHRS and CDR2 YFSETQ. There are 15 residues in the CDR3. J was trimmed by 10 bases and V by 4 bases; bases with no gene match: 9. CDR3: CASSAGTGTGSPLHF. DNA of the CDR3: TGCGCCAGCAGCGCCGGGACAGGGACAGGATCACCCCTCCACTTT.

This chain joins TRBV5-4 and TRBJ2-1; TRBD1 matches at 9 bases. The ends lost 4 bases at V and 6 bases at J; junction bases unmatched: 8. The germline CDR1 and CDR2 sequences are SGHNT and YYREEE (reference sequence). The CDR3 extends over 15 amino acids. The CDR3 sequence is CASSPGTGSGNEQFF. The CDR3 nucleotides are TGTGCCAGCAGCCCGGGGACAGGGTCGGGCAATGAGCAGTTCTTC.

This chain joins TRBV5-8 and TRBJ2-3; 9 nucleotides match TRBD2. This CDR3 is 16 amino acids long. Germline trimming cut 3 bases from V and 1 base from J; bases unmatched to any gene: 6. The V gene's germline CDR1 is SGHTS and CDR2 YDEGEE. This chain's CDR3 is CASSSERGARTDTQYF. In nucleotides, the CDR3 is TGTGCCAGCAGCTCAGAGCGGGGGGCCCGCACAGATACGCAGTATTTT.

Comments on this clone: Other nucleotide sequences in the sample specify the same CDR3. This chain connects TRBV11-3 to TRBJ2-7, with D unresolved. Germline V lookup: CDR1 SGHNT, CDR2 YENEEA. The ends were cut back, 0 bases at V and 3 bases at J, with 6 bases in the middle. CDR3 length: 13 amino acids. CDR3 nucleotide sequence: TGTGCCAGCAGCTTAGAACAGAGCTACGAGCAGTACTTC. Encoded protein: CASSLEQSYEQYF.

The V and J genes are TRBV5-1 and TRBJ2-3, with TRBD1 matching 8 bases. The CDR3 runs to 14 residues. V lost 0 bases, J lost 4 bases, and 1 base stayed unmatched. Germline lookup yields CDR1 SGHRS and CDR2 YFSETQ. The CDR3 region has the DNA TGCGCCAGCAGCTTGGAGACAGGGGCAGATACGCAGTATTTT. It codes for CASSLETGADTQYF.

V usage is TRBV7-6 and J usage is TRBJ2-7; 10 nucleotides align to TRBD2. Trimming cost V 3 bases and J 2 bases; bases outside gene matches: 10. CDR3 length: 17 residues. CDR1 and CDR2 (germline): SGHVS, FNYEAQ. The CDR3 region has the DNA TGTGCCAGCAGCTTTGCTAGCGGGGGCTCGGTTACCTACGAGCAGTACTTC. It is translated as CASSFASGGSVTYEQYF.

The chain couples TRBV14 to TRBJ2-2; a possible D gene is TRBD2 (7 bases). This CDR3 is 17 amino acids long. Between the trimmed V and J ends, which lost 0 bases and 3 bases, there was a span of 14 bases. Looked up from germline, CDR1 is SGHDN and CDR2 is FVKESK. Here the CDR3 reads CASSQDWGGAYTGELFF. CDR3 in DNA: TGTGCCAGCAGCCAAGATTGGGGGGGGGCCTACACCGGGGAGCTGTTTTTT.

The chain links TRBV18 to TRBJ1-2, with TRBD1 identical over 8 bases. The CDR3 is 17 residues long. J was trimmed by 3 bases and V by 3 bases; bases with no gene match: 12. CDR1 is KGHSH and CDR2 is LQKENI in the germline V gene. The CDR3 reads CASSPGAGGLSYYGYTF. In DNA form, the CDR3 reads TGTGCCAGCTCACCCGGGGCAGGGGGCTTGTCTTACTATGGCTACACCTTC.

This clone was recorded a few times. This chain joins TRBV18 and TRBJ1-5; TRBD1 is a possible D gene (5 bases). This CDR3 comprises 14 residues. CDR1 is KGHSH and CDR2 is LQKENI in the germline V gene. Deletions cut 6 bases from V and 3 bases from J, with 12 bases between. This CDR3 reads CASSQGRANQPQHF. CDR3 in DNA: TGTGCCAGCTCGCAGGGCAGGGCCAATCAGCCCCAGCATTTT.

The V call is TRBV6-5, the J call TRBJ1-1; maybe TRBD1 (5 bases). The CDR3 is made up of 14 amino acids. With 0 bases removed from V and 3 bases from J, the gap between germline ends came to 8 bases. Per germline, CDR1 MNHEY and CDR2 SVGAGI. The DNA for the CDR3 is TGTGCCAGCAGTTACTCGAAGGGGTACACTGAAGCTTTCTTT. Translated: CASSYSKGYTEAFF.

Many counts were recorded for this clone. V and J are TRBV6-1 and TRBJ2-7; D may be TRBD2 (6 bases). CDR1 is MNHNS and CDR2 is SASEGT in the germline V gene. CDR3 size: 15 residues. Trimming left V 0 bases short and J 7 bases short, with 16 bases between. The CDR3 coding sequence is TGTGCCAGCAGTGAAGCGGGACTCTCTCTGGGAGAGCAGTACTTC. It translates to CASSEAGLSLGEQYF.

J is TRBJ2-3 and V is TRBV13; D perhaps matches TRBD2 (6 bases). There are 16 residues in the CDR3. Trimming stripped 3 bases from V and 2 bases from J, with 15 bases between. Germline V CDR1 and CDR2: PRHDT, FYEKMQ (reference sequence). The CDR3 nucleotides are TGTGCCAGCAGCTTGGCGGGGCCAGAAGACACAGATACGCAGTATTTT. Its translation is CASSLAGPEDTDTQYF.

This clone was picked up a small number of times. CDR3 region: CASSIQGRVYEQYF. The CDR3 coding sequence is TGTGCCAGTAGTATCCAGGGGAGAGTCTACGAGCAGTACTTC. V usage is TRBV19 and J usage is TRBJ2-7; possible D gene TRBD1, 6 bases. The CDR3 extends over 14 amino acids. The V end lost 3 bases, the J end lost 3 bases, and 12 bases lay between the germline ends. The V gene's germline CDR1 is LNHDA and CDR2 SQIVND (reference sequence).

The chain recombines TRBV19 with TRBJ1-1, with 8 bases that match TRBD1. The ends lost 10 bases at V and 1 base at J; junction bases unmatched: 2. CDR1 LNHDA and CDR2 SQIVND come from the germline V gene (reference sequence). The length of the CDR3 is 12 residues. CDR3 residues: CATGQGNTEAFF. CDR3 sequence (DNA): TGTGCCACCGGACAGGGGAACACTGAAGCTTTCTTT. Together with reference TRBV19 and TRBJ1-1, the CDR3 gives the full variable domain: DGGITQSPKYLFRKEGQNVTLSCEQNLNHDAMYWYRQDPGQGLRLIYYSQIVNDFQKGDIAEGYSVSREKKESFPLTVTSAQKNPTAFYLCATGQGNTEAFFGQGTRLTVV.

The count of this clone is one. The genes are TRBV19 and TRBJ2-5, with 8 positions matching TRBD1. Germline trimming cut 3 bases from V and 5 bases from J; bases unmatched to any gene: 5. Germline V CDR1 and CDR2: LNHDA, SQIVND (reference sequence). The CDR3 consists of 14 residues. Here the CDR3 reads CASSMTGVGETQYF. In DNA, the CDR3 is TGTGCCAGTAGTATGACAGGGGTAGGGGAGACCCAGTACTTC.

The genes are TRBV10-3 and TRBJ2-1; 12 positions agree with TRBD2. The CDR3 covers 15 residues. Trimming at V came to 2 bases and at J to 9 bases, leaving 5 bases not matched to a gene. Germline lookup yields CDR1 ENHRY and CDR2 SYGVKD. The chain's CDR3 is CAISEPSGGAGEQFF. In nucleotides, the CDR3 is TGTGCCATCAGTGAGCCTAGCGGGGGGGCCGGTGAGCAGTTCTTC.

V and J are TRBV9 and TRBJ1-1; TRBD1 matches 7 bases. Trimming cost V 3 bases and J 1 base; bases outside gene matches: 9. This CDR3 comprises 16 residues. Germline CDR1 and CDR2: SGDLS and YYNGEE. CDR3 amino acids: CASSAEGQQRNTEAFF. CDR3 bases: TGTGCCAGCAGCGCGGAGGGACAGCAAAGGAACACTGAAGCTTTCTTT. Full variable domain (missing parts from reference TRBV9 and TRBJ1-1): DSGVTQTPKHLITATGQRVTLRCSPRSGDLSVYWYQQSLDQGLQFLIQYYNGEERAKGNILERFSAQQFPDLHSELNLSSLELGDSALYFCASSAEGQQRNTEAFFGQGTRLTVV.

The rearrangement joins TRBV4-1 to TRBJ1-4; the D gene is possibly TRBD1 (6 bases). The CDR3 totals 14 residues. Germline V gene data show CDR1 as MGHRA and CDR2 as YSYEKL. V was clipped by 1 base and J by 8 bases, with 11 bases between them. The CDR3 nucleotides are TGCGCCAGCAGCCAAGTCGGGGGGCGCGAAAAACTGTTTTTT. It specifies CASSQVGGREKLFF.

The rearrangement links TRBV6-5 to TRBJ2-5; maybe TRBD1 (6 bases). The V and J ends lost 0 bases and 7 bases respectively, with 12 bases between them. The CDR3 covers 14 residues. Germline CDR1 reads MNHEY; CDR2 reads SVGAGI. The CDR3 DNA is TGTGCCAGCAGTTACTCCGACAGGATCGGGACCCAGTACTTC. This gives the protein CASSYSDRIGTQYF.

The sample holds a few counts of this clone. The chain combines TRBV6-5 with TRBJ1-2; D possibly corresponds to TRBD1 (5 bases). The CDR3 totals 14 residues. Per the germline V gene, CDR1 is MNHEY and CDR2 is SVGAGI. V was shortened by 0 bases and J by 4 bases, with 9 bases between the two germline ends. CDR3 amino acids: CASSYSTAFYGYTF. The CDR3 coding sequence is TGTGCCAGCAGTTACTCGACAGCCTTCTATGGCTACACCTTC.

V usage is TRBV7-9 and J usage is TRBJ1-3; D remains ambiguous. Trimming left V 3 bases short and J 2 bases short, with 8 bases between. Germline CDR1 SEHNR, CDR2 FQNEAQ (reference sequence). The length of the CDR3 is 14 residues. The CDR3 coding sequence is TGTGCCAGCAGCTTGGGTGAGGCTGGAAACACCATATATTTT. It yields the protein CASSLGEAGNTIYF.

This clone was seen once. The chain joins TRBV7-2 to TRBJ1-5, with a possible D match to TRBD1 (6 bases). The germline V and J ends were trimmed by 2 bases and 7 bases, with 12 bases remaining between them. Germline-derived CDR1 and CDR2 are SGHTA and FQGNSA. This CDR3 contains 14 residues. CDR3 in amino acids: CASSLNRVGQPQHF. CDR3 coding DNA: TGTGCCAGCAGCTTAAACAGGGTAGGCCAGCCCCAGCATTTT.

The chain joins TRBV7-8 to TRBJ2-2; possible D gene TRBD1, 8 bases. Germline CDR1 SGHVS, CDR2 FQNEAQ. CDR3 length equals 16 residues. V lost 5 bases and J lost 4, with 17 bases in between. For the CDR3, the DNA is TGTGCCAGCAGCCCACAGGGGGGGTCGGGCACCGGGGAGCTGTTTTTT. This sequence encodes CASSPQGGSGTGELFF.

This chain links TRBV4-1 with TRBJ1-2, with a tentative D call TRBD1 (6 bases). Trimming removed 0 bases from V and 8 bases from J, with 13 bases in between. In germline, CDR1 is MGHRA, CDR2 YSYEKL. CDR3 length: 14 residues. The CDR3 DNA reads as TGCGCCAGCAGCCAAGATCGGGGGGCGCGAGGCTACACCTTC. This codes for CASSQDRGARGYTF.

This clone was counted a single time. The CDR3 is CASSLRQGRSTDTQYF. CDR3 DNA sequence: TGTGCCAGCAGCTTACGCCAGGGAAGGAGCACAGATACGCAGTATTTT. The rearrangement uses TRBV7-9 and TRBJ2-3; D possibly corresponds to TRBD1 (5 bases). The V gene lost 2 bases and the J gene lost 0 bases, with 12 bases spanning the gap. This CDR3 spans 16 amino acids. In germline, CDR1 is SEHNR, CDR2 FQNEAQ (reference sequence). Supplemented by reference TRBV7-9 and TRBJ2-3, the full variable domain reads DTGVSQNPRHKITKRGQNVTFRCDPISEHNRLYWYRQTLGQGPEFLTYFQNEAQLEKSRLLSDRFSAERPKGSFSTLEIQRTEQGDSAMYLCASSLRQGRSTDTQYFGPGTRLTVL.